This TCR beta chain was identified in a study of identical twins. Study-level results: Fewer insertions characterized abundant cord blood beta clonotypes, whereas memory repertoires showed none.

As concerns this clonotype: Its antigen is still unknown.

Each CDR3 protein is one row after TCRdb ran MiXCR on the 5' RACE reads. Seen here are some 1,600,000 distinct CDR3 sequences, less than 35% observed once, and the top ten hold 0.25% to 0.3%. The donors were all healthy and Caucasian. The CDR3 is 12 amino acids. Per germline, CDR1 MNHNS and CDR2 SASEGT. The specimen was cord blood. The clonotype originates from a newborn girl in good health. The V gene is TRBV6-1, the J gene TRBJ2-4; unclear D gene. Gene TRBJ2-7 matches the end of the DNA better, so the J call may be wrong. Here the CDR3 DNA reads TGTGCCAGCAGTGAAGTGTACTACGAGCAGTACTTC. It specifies CASSEVYYEQYF.